These 20 T cell receptor beta chains were sequenced from one sample in a study of OX40 agonist ivuxolimab in advanced cancers. Using immunoSEQ multiplex PCR, the repertoire was profiled, and TCRdb retains in-frame clones only, with some absent. The repertoire holds around 70,000 clones, with approximately 85% as singletons. This material consisted of CD4+ or CD8+ T cells sorted from blood, taken in a trial of the OX40 agonist ivuxolimab. The receptors were sampled from an adult with an advanced solid tumor such as melanoma, head and neck, liver or kidney cancer.

V is TRBV19 and J is TRBJ1-1, with D perhaps TRBD1 (5 bases). V was clipped by 2 bases and J by 4 bases, with 11 bases between them. Germline-derived CDR1 and CDR2 are LNHDA and SQIVND (reference sequence). There are 14 residues in the CDR3. This CDR3 is CASSIQGGRTEAFF. The DNA for the CDR3 is TGTGCCAGTAGTATACAGGGCGGCCGCACTGAAGCTTTCTTT. Drawing the rest from reference TRBV19 and TRBJ1-1, the complete variable domain is DGGITQSPKYLFRKEGQNVTLSCEQNLNHDAMYWYRQDPGQGLRLIYYSQIVNDFQKGDIAEGYSVSREKKESFPLTVTSAQKNPTAFYLCASSIQGGRTEAFFGQGTRLTVV.

A few counts support this clone. The CDR3 region is CASSLDGVGELFF. CDR3 coding DNA: TGTGCCAGCAGCTTAGATGGTGTCGGGGAGCTGTTTTTT. The V call is TRBV11-1, the J call TRBJ2-2; D unresolved. V lost 1 base and J lost 7, with 7 bases in between. Per germline, CDR1 SGHAT and CDR2 FQDESV (reference sequence). The CDR3 is made up of 13 amino acids. Together with reference TRBV11-1 and TRBJ2-2, the CDR3 gives the full variable domain: EAEVAQSPRYKITEKSQAVAFWCDPISGHATLYWYRQILGQGPELLVQFQDESVVDDSQLPKDRFSAERLKGVDSTLKIQPAELGDSAMYLCASSLDGVGELFFGEGSRLTVL.

The CDR3 DNA reads TGCAGCGTTGGAGGGACAGGGCTTCGCGAGCAGTACTTC. The encoded protein is CSVGGTGLREQYF. The rearrangement links TRBV29-1 to TRBJ2-7; 9 bases line up with TRBD1. CDR3 length: 13 amino acids. Germline CDR1 is SQVTM and CDR2 is ANQGSEA. The J segment lost 6 bases and the V segment lost 4 bases, leaving 7 bases of the junction unmatched.

The CDR3 DNA is TGTGCCAGCAGTTTAAGCGGGGGGGATACGCAGTATTTT. Translated: CASSLSGGDTQYF. This rearrangement joins TRBV28 to TRBJ2-3; the match to TRBD2 covers 9 bases. With 2 bases clipped from V and 6 bases from J, the junction kept 0 bases outside the gene matches. Germline assignment: CDR1 MDHEN and CDR2 SYDVKM. The CDR3 extends over 13 amino acids.

The V call is TRBV7-2, the J call TRBJ1-5; the D gene is possibly TRBD1 (6 bases). Trimming cost V 10 bases and J 9 bases, with 19 bases left between them. This CDR3 has 13 residues. The germline V gene encodes CDR1 SGHTA and CDR2 FQGNSA. The CDR3 DNA sequence: TGTGCCACCCGAGACGGGATACAGGGGCCCCAGCATTTT. Residues: CATRDGIQGPQHF. The variable domain in full, with the rest retrieved from reference TRBV7-2 and TRBJ1-5, is GAGVSQSPSNKVTEKGKDVELRCDPISGHTALYWYRQSLGQGLEFLIYFQGNSAPDKSGLPSDRFSAERTGGSVSTLTIQRTQQEDSAVYLCATRDGIQGPQHFGDGTRLSIL.

The chain carries TRBV30 and TRBJ2-2; TRBD2 is a possible D gene (5 bases). Trimming pared 7 bases from V and 2 bases from J, leaving 11 bases between. CDR3 length equals 13 residues. The germline gives CDR1 GTSNPN, CDR2 SVGIG (reference sequence). CDR3 DNA: TGTGCCTCCTCCCGGGGAAACACCGGGGAGCTGTTTTTT. It codes for CASSRGNTGELFF.

This chain connects TRBV28 to TRBJ1-2; D may be TRBD1 (5 bases). This CDR3 has 13 amino acids. The V end lost 6 bases, the J end lost 4 bases, and 12 bases lay between the germline ends. The germline V gene encodes CDR1 MDHEN and CDR2 SYDVKM. CDR3: CASRSGTIYGYTF. Here the CDR3 DNA reads TGTGCCAGCAGGTCGGGGACCATCTATGGCTACACCTTC.

V and J are TRBV9 and TRBJ2-2; 12 nucleotides match TRBD2. Germline trimming cut 4 bases from V and 6 bases from J; bases unmatched to any gene: 10. Germline loops: CDR1 SGDLS, CDR2 YYNGEE. This CDR3 contains 17 residues. The CDR3 bases are TGTGCCAGCAGCCCTCGGACTAGCGGGGCGTGGGCCGGGGAGCTGTTTTTT. Amino acid sequence: CASSPRTSGAWAGELFF.

The V call is TRBV28, the J call TRBJ2-6; no firm D call. Germline CDR1 MDHEN, CDR2 SYDVKM. The CDR3 totals 14 residues. Trimming stripped 8 bases from V and 4 bases from J, with 12 bases between. In DNA, the CDR3 is TGTGCCAGCGGTTCCAACATGGGGGCCAACGTCCTGACTTTC. Amino acids: CASGSNMGANVLTF.

The chain combines TRBV10-1 with TRBJ1-1; D might be TRBD1 (5 bases). CDR1 WNHNN and CDR2 SYGVQD come from the germline V gene (reference sequence). Trimming took off 7 bases at V and 1 base at J, with 13 bases between the two ends. The CDR3 runs 14 residues. CDR3 nucleotides: TGCGCCAGCAAAAGTTCCACAGGGAACACTGAAGCTTTCTTT. It codes for CASKSSTGNTEAFF.

This clone occurred once. This chain joins TRBV11-2 and TRBJ1-4, with 7 bases lining up with TRBD1. CDR1 SGHAT and CDR2 FQNNGV come from the germline V gene. The CDR3 sequence is 15 residues long. V was pared by 5 bases and J by 7 bases, with 10 bases of the junction left unmatched. The CDR3 region is CASSPGTVRSEKLFF. In nucleotides, the CDR3 is TGTGCCAGCAGCCCCGGGACAGTGAGGTCTGAAAAACTGTTTTTT.

The genes are TRBV25-1 and TRBJ2-5, with D possibly being TRBD2 (5 bases). This CDR3 has 13 amino acids. V was shortened by 3 bases and J by 3 bases, with 8 bases between the two germline ends. Germline assignment: CDR1 MGHDK and CDR2 SYGVNS. The CDR3 DNA follows: TGTGCCAGCAGTGACGGGGTTAAAGAGACCCAGTACTTC. Residues: CASSDGVKETQYF.

This chain connects TRBV5-1 to TRBJ2-3; D assignment may be TRBD1 or TRBD2 (5 bases each). Looked up from germline, CDR1 is SGHRS and CDR2 is YFSETQ. V lost 4 bases to trimming and J lost 2 bases, with 11 bases between them. The CDR3 runs 14 residues. CDR3 residues: CASSREGYTDTQYF. CDR3 DNA: TGCGCCAGCAGCCGAGAGGGGTACACAGATACGCAGTATTTT. Based on the CDR3 plus reference TRBV5-1 and TRBJ2-3, the full variable domain is KAGVTQTPRYLIKTRGQQVTLSCSPISGHRSVSWYQQTPGQGLQFLFEYFSETQRNKGNFPGRFSGRQFSNSRSEMNVSTLELGDSALYLCASSREGYTDTQYFGPGTRLTVL.

This clone occurred a few times. The rearrangement uses TRBV7-2 and TRBJ1-2; 9 bases are a match to TRBD1. Germline values: CDR1 SGHTA, CDR2 FQGNSA. V gave up 0 bases and J gave up 4 bases; unmatched junction bases: 12. This CDR3 comprises 18 residues. The CDR3: CASSLAPYRGRSGYGYTF. CDR3 nucleotide sequence: TGTGCCAGCAGCTTAGCACCTTACAGGGGGCGAAGTGGCTATGGCTACACCTTC.

This clone has only one observation. This sequence joins TRBV7-2 and TRBJ2-1; D call uncertain. Trimming pared 0 bases from V and 7 bases from J, leaving 13 bases between. The CDR3 is 15 residues long. CDR1 SGHTA and CDR2 FQGNSA come from the germline V gene. The CDR3, as DNA: TGTGCCAGCAGCTTAGCGTCCAGAATGGGGAATGAGCAGTTCTTC. Amino acids: CASSLASRMGNEQFF.

The genes are TRBV4-1 and TRBJ2-3; TRBD2 is a possible D gene (6 bases). From germline, CDR1 is MGHRA and CDR2 YSYEKL. V was clipped by 0 bases and J by 3 bases, with 7 bases between them. The CDR3 is 14 amino acids. The CDR3 here is CASSQEEGTDTQYF. For the CDR3, the DNA is TGCGCCAGCAGCCAAGAGGAGGGGACAGATACGCAGTATTTT.

CDR3 bases: TGTGCCAGCAGCTTAGAATTTGGGGGTGGCTACACCTTC. This translates into CASSLEFGGGYTF. This rearrangement joins TRBV7-9 to TRBJ1-2; D is possibly TRBD1 (5 bases). The V end lost 1 base, the J end lost 7 bases, and 10 bases lay between the germline ends. Germline CDR1 reads SEHNR; CDR2 reads FQNEAQ (reference sequence). The CDR3 loop spans 13 amino acids.

The chain carries TRBV2 and TRBJ2-3; TRBD2 aligns across 13 bases. Trimming took 6 bases from V and 4 from J; bases not matched to a gene: 7. CDR1 and CDR2 from the germline V gene are SNHLY and FYNNEI. The length of the CDR3 is 16 residues. The CDR3 sequence: CASRQLAGGFADTQYF. As DNA, the CDR3 is TGTGCCAGCAGGCAACTAGCGGGAGGGTTTGCAGATACGCAGTATTTT.

This clone was recorded a few times. V is TRBV18 and J is TRBJ2-7; TRBD1 might be the D (6 bases). This CDR3 is 15 amino acids long. Germline assignment: CDR1 KGHSH and CDR2 LQKENI. Trimming stripped 3 bases from V and 2 bases from J, with 14 bases between. The CDR3 DNA follows: TGTGCCAGCTCACCCACGACAGGCCTTACCTACGAGCAGTACTTC. It translates to CASSPTTGLTYEQYF.

V usage is TRBV30 and J usage is TRBJ2-7; D gene unclear. Germline CDR1 is GTSNPN and CDR2 is SVGIG (reference sequence). The V and J ends lost 2 bases and 1 base respectively, with 6 bases between them. The CDR3 extends over 12 amino acids. CDR3 sequence (DNA): TGTGCCTGGAGTAAAGTTTCCTACGAGCAGTACTTC. Translation gives CAWSKVSYEQYF.